These 4 T cell receptor beta chains came from one sample sequenced in a study of hypomethylating agent response in myelodysplastic syndrome. Measured with immunoSEQ multiplex PCR; TCRdb has only the in-frame clones, and not every one. The table lists approximately 5,500 clones, roughly four fifths of them singletons. The sample consisted of bone marrow, taken before or after starting hypomethylating agent treatment for myelodysplastic syndrome (not recorded which). These receptors were obtained from a human donor with myelodysplastic syndrome.

This chain links TRBV2 with TRBJ1-5; D is perhaps TRBD1 (5 bases). The CDR3 totals 14 residues. Germline V gives CDR1 SNHLY, CDR2 FYNNEI. With 8 bases removed from V and 2 bases from J, the gap between germline ends came to 13 bases. This chain's CDR3 is CASQSMGGNQPQHF. CDR3 bases: TGTGCCAGCCAATCTATGGGGGGCAATCAGCCCCAGCATTTT.

This clone was counted a single time. The chain employs TRBV4-2 and TRBJ1-1; D not resolved. V was trimmed by 1 base and J by 5 bases, leaving 8 bases between them. The CDR3 extends over 13 amino acids. Germline V gene lookup returns CDR1 LGHNA and CDR2 YNFKEQ. The CDR3 protein is CASSQGFVTEAFF. The CDR3, as DNA: TGTGCCAGCAGCCAAGGTTTCGTAACTGAAGCTTTCTTT.

This chain connects TRBV25-1 to TRBJ2-7; 7 bases align to TRBD1. V dropped 4 bases and J dropped 2; count of bases not matched to a gene: 11. Germline V gene lookup returns CDR1 MGHDK and CDR2 SYGVNS. The CDR3 contains 16 residues. CDR3 protein: CASSVSYPGQTYEQYF. The CDR3 DNA sequence: TGTGCCAGCAGTGTCTCCTACCCGGGACAGACCTACGAGCAGTACTTC.

The chain links TRBV27 to TRBJ1-6, with D uncertain. The CDR3 runs 13 residues. Germline V CDR1 and CDR2: MNHEY, SMNVEV (reference sequence). Trimming stripped 3 bases from V and 7 bases from J, with 7 bases between. The chain's CDR3 is CASSLGYNSPLHF. The CDR3 DNA reads as TGTGCCAGCAGTTTGGGGTACAATTCACCCCTCCACTTT.